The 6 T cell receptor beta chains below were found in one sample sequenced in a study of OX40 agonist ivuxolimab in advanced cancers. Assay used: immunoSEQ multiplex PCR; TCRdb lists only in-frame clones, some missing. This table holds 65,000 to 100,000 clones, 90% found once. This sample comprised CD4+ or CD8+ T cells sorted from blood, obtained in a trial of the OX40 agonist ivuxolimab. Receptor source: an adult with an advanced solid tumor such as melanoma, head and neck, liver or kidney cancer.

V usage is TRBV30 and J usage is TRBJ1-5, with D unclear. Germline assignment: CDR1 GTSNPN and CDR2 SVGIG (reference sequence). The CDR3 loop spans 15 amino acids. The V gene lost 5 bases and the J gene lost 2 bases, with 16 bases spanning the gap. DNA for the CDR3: TGTGCCTGGTACCCACCGGGAACTGGCAATCAGCCCCAGCATTTT. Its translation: CAWYPPGTGNQPQHF.

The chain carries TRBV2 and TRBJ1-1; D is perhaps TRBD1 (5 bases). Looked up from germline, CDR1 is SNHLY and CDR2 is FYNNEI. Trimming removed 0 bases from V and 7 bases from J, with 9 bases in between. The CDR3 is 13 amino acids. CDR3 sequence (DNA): TGTGCCAGCAGTGAAGCGTGGGGGGTTGAAGCTTTCTTT. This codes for CASSEAWGVEAFF.

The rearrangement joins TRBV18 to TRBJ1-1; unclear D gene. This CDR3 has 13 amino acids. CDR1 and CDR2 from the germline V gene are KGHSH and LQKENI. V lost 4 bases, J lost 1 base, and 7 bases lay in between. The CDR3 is CASSRAENTEAFF. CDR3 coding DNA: TGTGCCAGCTCACGGGCGGAGAACACTGAAGCTTTCTTT.

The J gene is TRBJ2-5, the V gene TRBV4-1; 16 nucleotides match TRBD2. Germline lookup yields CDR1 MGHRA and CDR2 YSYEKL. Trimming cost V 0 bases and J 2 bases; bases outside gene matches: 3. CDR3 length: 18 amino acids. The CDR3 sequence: CASSQDPGLAGGQETQYF. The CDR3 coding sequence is TGCGCCAGCAGCCAAGATCCGGGACTAGCGGGGGGGCAAGAGACCCAGTACTTC.

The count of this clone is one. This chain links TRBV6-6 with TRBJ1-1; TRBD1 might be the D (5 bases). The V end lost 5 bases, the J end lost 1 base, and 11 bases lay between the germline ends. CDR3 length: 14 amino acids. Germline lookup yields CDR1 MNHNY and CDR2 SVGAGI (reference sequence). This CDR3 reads CASSGGSGNTEAFF. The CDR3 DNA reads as TGTGCCAGCAGTGGGGGGAGCGGGAACACTGAAGCTTTCTTT.

The CDR3 protein is CASSPYRGQDTEAFF. The CDR3 DNA sequence: TGTGCCAGCTCACCATACAGGGGGCAGGACACTGAAGCTTTCTTT. This chain links TRBV18 with TRBJ1-1, with TRBD1 matching 9 bases. Per the germline V gene, CDR1 is KGHSH and CDR2 is LQKENI. The CDR3 sequence is 15 residues long. V dropped 2 bases and J dropped 3; count of bases not matched to a gene: 4.